The clone carrying this TCR beta chain was observed a handful of times. Germline loops: CDR1 MDHEN, CDR2 SYDVKM. CDR3 length: 12 residues. The entry originates in a study of CD8+ T cells in alopecia areata. Background on the study: Those patients who were treated received oral tofacitinib, which was given at 5 to 10 mg twice daily for moderate-to-severe alopecia areata.

The treatment was: oral pan-JAK inhibitor, 5-10 mg twice daily. Alopecia areata patients provided lesional scalp punch biopsies and peripheral blood. Once RNA had been extracted, it was reverse transcribed into cDNA to act as the sequencing template. Clones were sequenced by immunoSEQ multiplex PCR, and TCRdb holds only the in-frame ones, with some missing. The sample has about 280,000 clones, about three fifths seen once. The material sequenced was CD4+ T cells sorted from blood, taken at week 24, from a patient treated with tofacitinib. This TCR was recovered from a human donor with alopecia areata. The genes are TRBV28 and TRBJ1-5, with a tentative D call TRBD1 (5 bases). CDR3 bases: TGTGCGGCAGGGTTTAGCAATCAGCCCCAGCATTTT. Protein: CAAGFSNQPQHF.